What follows is one TCR beta chain and its context. The CDR3 contains 15 residues. Per the germline V gene, CDR1 is MNHEY and CDR2 is SVGAGI. With 2 bases clipped from V and 10 bases from J, the junction kept 8 bases outside the gene matches. This sample was included in a study of shared clonotypes between healthy human individuals. The assay was immunoSEQ multiplex PCR, and TCRdb's table has in-frame clones only and misses some. The sample contains around 980,000 clones, 75% to 85% of which appear only once. The TCR was taken from a young man in good health. Some clones in this sample may be carry-over from other donors' samples. The sequencing input was memory CD4+ T cells from PBMCs. Subset meaning: CD45RA-negative fraction. V is TRBV6-5 and J is TRBJ2-1; 10 positions match TRBD2. DNA of the CDR3: TGTGCCAGCAGTTACCGGACTAGCGGTAGCAGGGAGCAGTTCTTC. Its translation: CASSYRTSGSREQFF.